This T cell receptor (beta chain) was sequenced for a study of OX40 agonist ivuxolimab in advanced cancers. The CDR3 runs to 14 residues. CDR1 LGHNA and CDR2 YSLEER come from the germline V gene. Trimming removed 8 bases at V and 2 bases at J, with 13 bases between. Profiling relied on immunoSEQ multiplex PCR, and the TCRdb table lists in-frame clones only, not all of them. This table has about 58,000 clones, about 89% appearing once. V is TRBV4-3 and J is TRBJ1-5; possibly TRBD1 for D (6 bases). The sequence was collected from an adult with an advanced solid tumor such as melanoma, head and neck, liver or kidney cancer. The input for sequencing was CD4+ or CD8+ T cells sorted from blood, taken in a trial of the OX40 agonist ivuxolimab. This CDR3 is CASARGIGNQPQHF. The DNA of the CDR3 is TGCGCCAGCGCTAGGGGGATCGGCAATCAGCCCCAGCATTTT.